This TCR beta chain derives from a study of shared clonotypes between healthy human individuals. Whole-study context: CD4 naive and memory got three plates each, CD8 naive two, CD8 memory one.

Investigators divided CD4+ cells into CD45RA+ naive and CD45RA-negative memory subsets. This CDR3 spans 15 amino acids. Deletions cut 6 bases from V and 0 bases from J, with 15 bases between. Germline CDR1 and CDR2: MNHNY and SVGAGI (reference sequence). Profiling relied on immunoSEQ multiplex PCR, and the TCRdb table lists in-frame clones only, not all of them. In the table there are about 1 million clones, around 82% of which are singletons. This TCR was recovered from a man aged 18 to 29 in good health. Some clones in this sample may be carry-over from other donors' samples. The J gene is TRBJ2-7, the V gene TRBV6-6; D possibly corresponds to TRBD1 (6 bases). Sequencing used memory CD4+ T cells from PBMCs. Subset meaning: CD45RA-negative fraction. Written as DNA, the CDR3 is TGTGCCAGCAGGGACATGACAGGTAGCTCCTACGAGCAGTACTTC. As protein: CASRDMTGSSYEQYF.